The 10 T cell receptor beta chains below all came from one sample that was sequenced in a study of Graves' ophthalmopathy and Graves' hyperthyroidism. From RNA, the CDR3 regions of TCR beta chains were amplified and sequenced. The library came from an HTBI-primed first-round RT-PCR and a second-round multiplex PCR. TCRdb redid the calling of the multiplex PCR reads with MiXCR, one entry per CDR3 protein. The sample holds over 500,000 distinct CDR3 sequences, about a fifth seen once. The sample was peripheral blood. These receptors were collected from a woman under 30 with stable Graves' hyperthyroidism. Some clones in this sample may be carry-over from other donors' samples.

This clonotype has just a few counts. The chain is built from TRBV12-5 and TRBJ1-1; 8 bases fit TRBD1. Trimming at V came to 4 bases and at J to 9 bases, leaving 7 bases not matched to a gene. The germline gives CDR1 LGHNT, CDR2 FRNRAP. This CDR3 contains 13 residues. CDR3 coding DNA: TGTGCTAGTGGTTCCAGCGGGACAGGACAAGCTTTCTTT. Residues: CASGSSGTGQAFF.

This clonotype was seen repeatedly, ten times or more. V is TRBV6-1 and J is TRBJ1-2, with D possibly being TRBD1 (6 bases). Germline-derived CDR1 and CDR2 are MNHNS and SASEGT. Trimming shortened V by 6 bases and J by 1 base, and 12 bases separated the two germline ends. This CDR3 contains 14 residues. DNA for the CDR3: TGTGCCAGCAGCCAAACAGGGTTTAACTATGGCTACACCTTC. It is translated as CASSQTGFNYGYTF.

This rearrangement joins TRBV7-2 to TRBJ2-7; D not certain. V lost 1 base and J 6 bases, leaving 13 bases between the germline ends. Germline CDR1 is SGHTA and CDR2 is FQGNSA. The CDR3 extends over 14 amino acids. Here the CDR3 reads CASSLVSAAPEQYF. In DNA form, the CDR3 reads TGTGCCAGCAGCTTAGTGTCTGCAGCTCCCGAGCAGTACTTC.

This clonotype was counted only a few times. V gene TRBV20-1 combines with J gene TRBJ2-7, with 9 bases that match TRBD2. The CDR3 has 16 residues. Germline V lookup: CDR1 DFQATT, CDR2 SNEGSKA (reference sequence). V was pared by 0 bases and J by 2 bases, with 8 bases of the junction left unmatched. The CDR3 nucleotides are TGCAGTGCTAGAGATTTCGCGCTAGCGGGACCCTACGAGCAGTACTTC. This translates into CSARDFALAGPYEQYF.

This clonotype was counted ten times or more. This sequence joins TRBV6-2 or TRBV6-3 and TRBJ1-2; 10 nucleotides line up with TRBD1. Germline V lookup: CDR1 MNHEY, CDR2 SVGEGT. The length of the CDR3 is 14 residues. V dropped 7 bases and J dropped 4; count of bases not matched to a gene: 6. Here the CDR3 DNA reads TGTGCCAGCAAGACCGGGACAGGGGCCTATGGCTACACCTTC. Protein: CASKTGTGAYGYTF.

This clonotype showed up many times. The chain recombines TRBV7-3 with TRBJ2-6; possibly TRBD1 for D (6 bases). The CDR3 covers 16 residues. Trimming cost V 5 bases and J 0 bases, with 11 bases left between them. Germline V lookup: CDR1 SGHTA, CDR2 FQGTGA. Written as DNA, the CDR3 is TGTGCCAGCAGCGAACAGGGTTCCTCTGGGGCCAACGTCCTGACTTTC. It is translated as CASSEQGSSGANVLTF.

In this sample, this clonotype turned up many times. The chain recombines TRBV12-3 or TRBV12-4 with TRBJ1-1, with a tentative D call TRBD1 (6 bases). Trimming pared 5 bases from V and 5 bases from J, leaving 15 bases between. This CDR3 spans 14 amino acids. CDR3 nucleotides: TGTGCCAGCAGTCCGGGACAAGGCGGAACTGAAGCTTTCTTT. This translates into CASSPGQGGTEAFF.

This clonotype was counted between two and nine times. Being one base from a much bigger clone, this may be a read error. This chain connects TRBV12-3 or TRBV12-4 to TRBJ2-5, with a possible D match to TRBD1 (5 bases). The CDR3 contains 14 residues. The CDR3 loop reads CASSLRVLQETKYF. DNA of the CDR3: TGTGCCAGCAGTCTCAGGGTCCTTCAAGAGACCAAGTACTTC.

This clonotype came up many times. In nucleotides, the CDR3 is TGTGCCAGCAGTTACGTTAGGAAACTAGCGGAAGAGACCCAGTACTTC. Translating gives CASSYVRKLAEETQYF. The chain recombines TRBV6-5 with TRBJ2-5; 8 bases are a match to TRBD2. The CDR3 is 16 amino acids. V was pared by 2 bases and J by 3 bases, with 8 bases of the junction left unmatched. Germline V lookup: CDR1 MNHEY, CDR2 SVGAGI.

This clonotype was counted at least ten times. This chain joins TRBV27 and TRBJ2-5, with D possibly matching TRBD2 (6 bases). The germline gives CDR1 MNHEY, CDR2 SMNVEV (reference sequence). This CDR3 is 12 amino acids long. Trimming took 5 bases from V and 9 from J, leaving 13 bases between them. The CDR3, as DNA: TGTGCCAGCAGTCCGGGGGTTAAGGCCCAGTACTTC. Translation: CASSPGVKAQYF.